The 27 T cell receptor beta chains in this list originate from one sample, sequenced in a study of blood T cells in healthy people across ages. The second PCR ran roughly 7 to 12 cycles with a sample-barcoded 5' primer and J-beta primers. From the 5' RACE reads, TCRdb called clonotypes with MiXCR, one entry per CDR3 protein. This table has about 290,000 distinct CDR3 sequences, around 27% appearing once. Input material: blood. The receptors originated from a woman between 65 and 79 years old in good health.

This clonotype showed up just a few times. The chain carries TRBV6-5 and TRBJ2-3, with D possibly being TRBD2 (5 bases). Trimming stripped 5 bases from V and 0 bases from J, with 12 bases between. Germline lookup yields CDR1 MNHEY and CDR2 SVGAGI. The CDR3 is 15 amino acids. CDR3 coding DNA: TGTGCCAGCAGTCTTAGCGCCCCTAGCACAGATACGCAGTATTTT. This codes for CASSLSAPSTDTQYF.

The chain has TRBV25-1 and TRBJ1-6; TRBD1 might be the D (6 bases). The V gene's germline CDR1 is MGHDK and CDR2 SYGVNS. There are 14 residues in the CDR3. V shed 6 bases and J shed 9 bases, with 15 bases lying between them. The DNA of the CDR3 is TGTGCCAGCAGCCTTCGAGGGGGTAGTTCACCCCTCCACTTT. Translation: CASSLRGGSSPLHF.

This clonotype was picked up a small number of times. The chain combines TRBV5-1 with TRBJ2-5; D remains unclear. Germline V CDR1 and CDR2: SGHRS, YFSETQ. CDR3 length equals 13 residues. V was trimmed by 2 bases and J by 2 bases, leaving 7 bases between them. CDR3 coding DNA: TGCGCCAGCAGCTTCACCACTCAAGAGACCCAGTACTTC. It encodes CASSFTTQETQYF. Combining the CDR3 with reference TRBV5-1 and TRBJ2-5 gives the whole variable domain KAGVTQTPRYLIKTRGQQVTLSCSPISGHRSVSWYQQTPGQGLQFLFEYFSETQRNKGNFPGRFSGRQFSNSRSEMNVSTLELGDSALYLCASSFTTQETQYFGPGTRLLVL.

This clonotype was seen a handful of times. The chain employs TRBV7-2 and TRBJ2-7, with a tentative D call TRBD1 (6 bases). The V gene's germline CDR1 is SGHTA and CDR2 FQGNSA. Trimming removed 2 bases from V and 7 bases from J, with 15 bases in between. The CDR3 length is 14 residues. The chain's CDR3 is CASSLSQGLGEQYF. CDR3 coding DNA: TGTGCCAGCAGCTTATCTCAGGGGTTGGGGGAGCAGTACTTC.

The gene calls are TRBV7-9 and TRBJ2-7, with D tentatively TRBD1 (6 bases). Trimming pared 7 bases from V and 3 bases from J, leaving 16 bases between. Germline-derived CDR1 and CDR2 are SEHNR and FQNEAQ (reference sequence). The CDR3 spans 14 residues. The CDR3 coding sequence is TGTGCCAGCAACCTAATCGGACAGAGCTACGAGCAGTACTTC. This codes for CASNLIGQSYEQYF.

J is TRBJ2-3 and V is TRBV20-1; 9 bases map to TRBD2. Unmatched junction bases numbered 4, after V lost 3 bases and J lost 0 bases. The germline CDR1 and CDR2 sequences are DFQATT and SNEGSKA (reference sequence). The CDR3 runs to 15 residues. DNA for the CDR3: TGCAGTGCTAGCGGCGGGAGGGTTAGCACAGATACGCAGTATTTT. Its translation is CSASGGRVSTDTQYF.

This clonotype came up once. The rearrangement links TRBV20-1 to TRBJ2-3; D is ambiguous. Looked up from germline, CDR1 is DFQATT and CDR2 is SNEGSKA (reference sequence). The CDR3 length is 12 residues. Trimming took off 2 bases at V and 2 bases at J, with 5 bases between the two ends. DNA of the CDR3: TGCAGTGCTAGACCGACCACAGATACGCAGTATTTT. Translated, it gives CSARPTTDTQYF.

The V call is TRBV29-1, the J call TRBJ2-1; unclear D gene. The V end was cut by 2 bases, the J end by 7 bases, with 3 bases between. CDR1 and CDR2 from the germline V gene are SQVTM and ANQGSEA. The CDR3 runs 10 residues. CDR3 residues: CSVETNEQFF. DNA for the CDR3: TGCAGCGTTGAAACAAATGAGCAGTTCTTC.

The rearrangement links TRBV12-3 or TRBV12-4 to TRBJ2-1, with no clear D. The ends were cut back, 6 bases at V and 6 bases at J, with 9 bases in the middle. The CDR3 runs 12 residues. CDR3: CASSLLVNEQFF. CDR3 nucleotide sequence: TGTGCCAGCAGCCTACTCGTCAATGAGCAGTTCTTC.

This sequence joins TRBV20-1 and TRBJ1-1; 10 bases map to TRBD1. Trimming took 1 base from V and 1 from J; bases not matched to a gene: 6. This CDR3 comprises 16 residues. CDR1 is DFQATT, CDR2 SNEGSKA, per germline (reference sequence). The CDR3 DNA follows: TGCAGTGCTAGAGGACAGGGGGCACGGGGGAACACTGAAGCTTTCTTT. Protein sequence: CSARGQGARGNTEAFF.

V is TRBV4-1 and J is TRBJ2-1, with D uncertain. The V and J ends lost 4 bases and 5 bases respectively, with 9 bases between them. This CDR3 comprises 13 residues. The germline gives CDR1 MGHRA, CDR2 YSYEKL. CDR3 DNA: TGCGCCAGCAGCCCGGCTGACCACAATGAGCAGTTCTTC. This gives the protein CASSPADHNEQFF.

The chain carries TRBV6-6 and TRBJ1-5; 7 bases agree with TRBD1. V lost 11 bases and J lost 5; bases outside the gene matches: 9. This CDR3 comprises 13 residues. CDR1 MNHNY and CDR2 SVGAGI come from the germline V gene (reference sequence). CDR3 sequence reads: CAGRQGRDQPQHF. In DNA, the CDR3 is TGTGCCGGGCGACAGGGACGGGATCAGCCCCAGCATTTT.

This clonotype appeared many times. This chain uses TRBV20-1 with TRBJ1-4; D not resolved. Germline V gives CDR1 DFQATT, CDR2 SNEGSKA (reference sequence). Between the trimmed V and J ends, which lost 7 bases and 0 bases, there was a span of 6 bases. The CDR3 contains 12 residues. CDR3 coding DNA: TGCAGTGTGTCAGCAACTAATGAAAAACTGTTTTTT. Amino acids: CSVSATNEKLFF.

This clonotype was counted only a few times. This sequence joins TRBV11-2 and TRBJ1-5; TRBD1 matches 8 bases. The germline V gene encodes CDR1 SGHAT and CDR2 FQNNGV. CDR3 size: 17 residues. Trimming cost V 5 bases and J 0 bases; bases outside gene matches: 9. CDR3 in amino acids: CASSEGRGTGSNQPQHF. The CDR3 bases are TGTGCCAGCAGCGAAGGCCGGGGGACAGGTAGCAATCAGCCCCAGCATTTT.

This clonotype showed up many times. This chain links TRBV20-1 with TRBJ1-1, with 10 positions matching TRBD1. Trimming at V came to 0 bases and at J to 8 bases, leaving 9 bases not matched to a gene. The germline CDR1 and CDR2 sequences are DFQATT and SNEGSKA (reference sequence). The CDR3 sequence is 15 residues long. The CDR3 bases are TGCAGTGCTAGAGATGGACAGGGGGTGAAGACCGAAGCTTTCTTT. Amino acid sequence: CSARDGQGVKTEAFF.

The V and J genes are TRBV3-1 and TRBJ2-1, with 7 bases lining up with TRBD2. The CDR3 sequence is 15 residues long. The junction had 12 bases not matched to a gene; V was cut back by 7 bases and J by 6 bases. Germline-derived CDR1 and CDR2 are LGHDT and YNNKEL (reference sequence). DNA for the CDR3: TGTGCCAGCACCTCCCTAGCGGTACACGGCAATGAGCAGTTCTTC. Its translation is CASTSLAVHGNEQFF.

This clonotype was seen a few times. V is TRBV6-1 and J is TRBJ1-2; 7 positions agree with TRBD1. V lost 0 bases and J lost 4; bases outside the gene matches: 2. This CDR3 region has 14 residues. Germline V gene data show CDR1 as MNHNS and CDR2 as SASEGT. The DNA of the CDR3 is TGTGCCAGCAGTGAAGCCGGGACAGTCTATGGCTACACCTTC. Encoded protein: CASSEAGTVYGYTF.

The V call is TRBV5-1, the J call TRBJ2-3, with 14 bases fitting TRBD2. Unmatched junction bases numbered 7, after V lost 4 bases and J lost 3 bases. Germline lookup yields CDR1 SGHRS and CDR2 YFSETQ. CDR3 size: 17 residues. The CDR3 is CASSPGTSGSGTDTQYF. The CDR3 nucleotides are TGCGCCAGCAGCCCGGGGACTAGCGGGAGTGGGACAGATACGCAGTATTTT.

This clonotype appeared once. The chain couples TRBV5-5 to TRBJ2-5; D gene unclear. Deletions cut 3 bases from V and 2 bases from J, with 11 bases between. CDR1 is SGHKS, CDR2 YYEKEE, per germline (reference sequence). The CDR3 has 14 residues. CDR3 amino acids: CASSSGPNQETQYF. In nucleotides, the CDR3 is TGTGCCAGCAGCTCCGGACCCAATCAAGAGACCCAGTACTTC.

The J gene is TRBJ1-6, the V gene TRBV28, with 7 positions matching TRBD1. After removal of 7 bases from V and 7 bases from J, the junction contained 7 bases not matched to a gene. The CDR3 is made up of 14 amino acids. Germline CDR1 reads MDHEN; CDR2 reads SYDVKM. The CDR3 DNA reads TGTGCCAGCAAACCCGGGACAGCAAATTCACCCCTCCACTTT. Translation: CASKPGTANSPLHF.

The gene calls are TRBV7-2 and TRBJ2-5; weak D call: TRBD2 (6 bases). The CDR3 totals 13 residues. V was shortened by 1 base and J by 11 bases, with 14 bases between the two germline ends. In germline, CDR1 is SGHTA, CDR2 FQGNSA. Here the CDR3 reads CASSLGGISWQYF. Written as DNA, the CDR3 is TGTGCCAGCAGCTTAGGCGGGATCTCTTGGCAGTACTTC. Using reference TRBV7-2 and TRBJ2-5 for the parts outside the CDR3, the full variable domain is GAGVSQSPSNKVTEKGKDVELRCDPISGHTALYWYRQSLGQGLEFLIYFQGNSAPDKSGLPSDRFSAERTGGSVSTLTIQRTQQEDSAVYLCASSLGGISWQYFGPGTRLLVL.

This clonotype has a handful of counts. The chain has TRBV3-1 and TRBJ2-5; TRBD2 aligns across 9 bases. The better agreement between TRBJ2-1 and the DNA end casts doubt on the J call. The CDR3 contains 17 residues. Per germline, CDR1 LGHDT and CDR2 YNNKEL (reference sequence). The CDR3 loop reads CASSHRRPGLAGNEQFF. CDR3 DNA sequence: TGTGCCAGCAGCCATCGGAGACCGGGACTAGCTGGCAATGAGCAGTTCTTC.

In this sample, this clonotype turned up a few times. As DNA, the CDR3 is TGTGCCAGCAGTTACCTTGGACCAGCAACGAAAAATGAGCAGTTCTTC. Its translation: CASSYLGPATKNEQFF. This chain joins TRBV6-6 and TRBJ2-1, with unresolved D. CDR1 is MNHNY and CDR2 is SVGAGI in the germline V gene (reference sequence). This CDR3 comprises 16 residues. The V end lost 2 bases, the J end lost 7 bases, and 18 bases lay between the germline ends.

V and J are TRBV4-3 and TRBJ2-2, with 9 bases fitting TRBD1. The germline gives CDR1 LGHNA, CDR2 YSLEER. J lost 4 bases, V lost 0 bases, and 6 bases had no gene match. The CDR3 has 17 amino acids. For the CDR3, the DNA is TGCGCCAGCAGCCAAGACCGGGACAGGGTGGGCACCGGGGAGCTGTTTTTT. Translation: CASSQDRDRVGTGELFF.

This clonotype was observed a handful of times. V and J are TRBV28 and TRBJ2-1; TRBD2 matches at 12 bases. The CDR3 loop spans 16 amino acids. Germline lookup yields CDR1 MDHEN and CDR2 SYDVKM. V shed 6 bases, J shed 9 bases, and the junction held 12 bases outside the gene matches. DNA for the CDR3: TGTGCCAGCAGCGAACTAGCGGGAGGCCACCTGGGTGAGCAGTTCTTC. It encodes CASSELAGGHLGEQFF.

In this sample, this clonotype turned up many times. The chain is built from TRBV4-3 and TRBJ1-2; TRBD1 might be the D (6 bases). Germline values: CDR1 LGHNA, CDR2 YSLEER. The V end lost 1 base, the J end lost 7 bases, and 13 bases lay between the germline ends. The CDR3 covers 14 residues. The CDR3: CASSQVRVGGGYTF. CDR3 in DNA: TGCGCCAGCAGCCAAGTCAGGGTAGGGGGTGGCTACACCTTC.

This clonotype was counted only a few times. The chain recombines TRBV15 with TRBJ1-2; D is possibly TRBD1 (5 bases). The CDR3 consists of 15 residues. Trimming pared 8 bases from V and 8 bases from J, leaving 24 bases between. From germline, CDR1 is LNHNV and CDR2 YYDKDF (reference sequence). The CDR3 reads CATAKEVFAGGGYTF. The CDR3 DNA sequence: TGTGCCACCGCCAAGGAGGTCTTTGCCGGGGGAGGCTACACCTTC.